This T cell receptor beta chain originates from a study of blood T cell repertoires in COVID-19. Overall study: COVID-19 samples, acute and convalescent, were from the United States, Italy and Spain.

Assay: immunoSEQ multiplex PCR; the TCRdb copy retains only in-frame clones and omits some. This table has about 310,000 clones, over 75% appearing once. This clone was picked up one time. The TCR sequence derives from a woman aged 50 to 65 who had recovered from COVID-19. The sequenced material came from peripheral blood.

The DNA of the CDR3 is TGCAGCGTGTGTTTATTTTCGGGATCCACTGAAGCTTTCTTT. Protein sequence: CSVCLFSGSTEAFF. The V and J genes are TRBV29-1 and TRBJ1-1; unclear D gene. CDR3 length: 14 amino acids. Germline V lookup: CDR1 SQVTM, CDR2 ANQGSEA. Trimming removed 6 bases from V and 4 bases from J, with 18 bases in between.